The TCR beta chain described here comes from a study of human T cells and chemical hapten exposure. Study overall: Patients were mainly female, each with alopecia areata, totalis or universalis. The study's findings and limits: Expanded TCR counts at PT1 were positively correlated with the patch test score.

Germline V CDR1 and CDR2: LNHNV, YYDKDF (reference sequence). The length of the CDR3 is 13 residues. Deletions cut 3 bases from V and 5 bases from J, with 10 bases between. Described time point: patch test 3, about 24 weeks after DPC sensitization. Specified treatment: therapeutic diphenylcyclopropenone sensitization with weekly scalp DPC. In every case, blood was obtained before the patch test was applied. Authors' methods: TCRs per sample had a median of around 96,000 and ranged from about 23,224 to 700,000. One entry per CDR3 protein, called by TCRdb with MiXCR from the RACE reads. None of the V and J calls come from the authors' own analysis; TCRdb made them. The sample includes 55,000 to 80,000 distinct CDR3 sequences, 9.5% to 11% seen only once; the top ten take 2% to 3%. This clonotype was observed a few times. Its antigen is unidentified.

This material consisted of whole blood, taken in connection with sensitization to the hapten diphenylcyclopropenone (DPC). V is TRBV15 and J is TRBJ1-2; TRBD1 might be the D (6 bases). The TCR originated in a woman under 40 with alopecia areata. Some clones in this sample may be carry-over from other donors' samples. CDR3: CATSSQGPYGYTF. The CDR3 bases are TGTGCCACCAGCAGCCAGGGGCCGTATGGCTACACCTTC.